What follows are 17 T cell receptor beta chains derived from one specimen sequenced in a study of blood T cell repertoires in COVID-19. Assay used: immunoSEQ multiplex PCR; TCRdb lists only in-frame clones, some missing. This repertoire shows roughly 180,000 clones, 86% found once; its top ten account for roughly 20%. The sequenced sample was peripheral blood. The source of these receptors is a man aged 65-85 years with active or convalescent COVID-19.

The rearrangement uses TRBV10-2 and TRBJ1-1; D is ambiguous. The V end lost 6 bases, the J end lost 5 bases, and 10 bases lay between the germline ends. The length of the CDR3 is 12 residues. Germline CDR1 WSHSY, CDR2 SAAADI. DNA for the CDR3: TGCGCCAGCAGGGGCGGCGGGACTGAAGCTTTCTTT. It codes for CASRGGGTEAFF.

This rearrangement joins TRBV7-9 to TRBJ1-2; 8 nucleotides agree with TRBD1. J lost 1 base, V lost 1 base, and 5 bases had no gene match. CDR3 size: 16 residues. Germline V gene data show CDR1 as SEHNR and CDR2 as FQNEAQ (reference sequence). The chain's CDR3 is CASSLGTGTDNYGYTF. The CDR3 DNA sequence: TGTGCCAGCAGCTTAGGGACAGGGACGGATAACTATGGCTACACCTTC.

This chain uses TRBV27 with TRBJ1-1; maybe TRBD1 (5 bases). The CDR3 extends over 16 amino acids. With 6 bases removed from V and 3 bases from J, the gap between germline ends came to 20 bases. The V gene's germline CDR1 is MNHEY and CDR2 SMNVEV (reference sequence). For the CDR3, the DNA is TGTGCCAGCAGGTCGGCAGGGTGGGTTTCGGACACTGAAGCTTTCTTT. Protein: CASRSAGWVSDTEAFF.

As regards this clone: Other DNA sequences in this specimen translate into the identical CDR3. The genes are TRBV3-1 (or the pseudogene TRBV3-2) and TRBJ1-5, with D tentatively TRBD1 (5 bases). The CDR3 has 14 residues. Germline-derived CDR1 and CDR2 are LGHDT and YNNKEL (reference sequence). V lost 1 base and J lost 5, with 9 bases in between. The CDR3 bases are TGTGCCAGCAGCCAAGGGAGGGGATATCAGCCCCAGCATTTT. This codes for CASSQGRGYQPQHF.

The chain recombines TRBV7-9 with TRBJ2-7, with D possibly TRBD2 on 6 matching bases. This CDR3 comprises 11 residues. Trimming removed 1 base at V and 12 bases at J, with 10 bases between. The germline gives CDR1 SEHNR, CDR2 FQNEAQ (reference sequence). The CDR3 region is CASSLVEGLYF. The CDR3, as DNA: TGTGCCAGCAGCTTAGTGGAGGGCTTGTACTTC.

The rearrangement uses TRBV18 and TRBJ1-5; tentatively, D is TRBD1 (5 bases). Germline-derived CDR1 and CDR2 are KGHSH and LQKENI. V was trimmed by 6 bases and J by 7 bases, leaving 22 bases between them. This CDR3 region has 16 residues. CDR3 in amino acids: CASSAPQDIRGQPQHF. For the CDR3, the DNA is TGTGCCAGCTCGGCACCGCAGGACATCCGAGGCCAGCCCCAGCATTTT.

This chain links TRBV7-2 with TRBJ1-4; 7 bases agree with TRBD1. V shed 5 bases, J shed 10 bases, and the junction held 16 bases outside the gene matches. From germline, CDR1 is SGHTA and CDR2 FQGNSA. This CDR3 has 16 amino acids. The CDR3 loop is CASSPLRTFSGGKLFF. Here the CDR3 DNA reads TGTGCCAGCAGCCCACTGAGGACCTTCTCAGGGGGAAAACTGTTTTTT. Full variable domain (missing parts from reference TRBV7-2 and TRBJ1-4): GAGVSQSPSNKVTEKGKDVELRCDPISGHTALYWYRQSLGQGLEFLIYFQGNSAPDKSGLPSDRFSAERTGGSVSTLTIQRTQQEDSAVYLCASSPLRTFSGGKLFFGSGTQLSVL.

The chain recombines TRBV7-2 with TRBJ1-5, with 8 nucleotides matching TRBD1. V shed 5 bases and J 4 bases; nucleotides not matched to a gene: 7. Germline CDR1 and CDR2: SGHTA and FQGNSA. The CDR3 is made up of 15 amino acids. The CDR3 region is CASSPWTGINQPQHF. DNA for the CDR3: TGTGCCAGCAGCCCTTGGACAGGGATTAATCAGCCCCAGCATTTT.

This clone turned up a few times. The chain carries TRBV18 and TRBJ2-5; 7 bases line up with TRBD2. Trimming took 3 bases from V and 5 from J; bases not matched to a gene: 6. Germline CDR1 is KGHSH and CDR2 is LQKENI. This CDR3 has 14 residues. The CDR3 DNA is TGTGCCAGCTCACCCCTGGGAGGGAAGGAGACCCAGTACTTC. This gives the protein CASSPLGGKETQYF. Drawing the rest from reference TRBV18 and TRBJ2-5, the complete variable domain is NAGVMQNPRHLVRRRGQEARLRCSPMKGHSHVYWYRQLPEEGLKFMVYLQKENIIDESGMPKERFSAEFPKEGPSILRIQQVVRGDSAAYFCASSPLGGKETQYFGPGTRLLVL.

On this clone itself: At one of its ends the junction is not consistent with the germline gene, which may arise from a read error. This rearrangement joins TRBV7-8 to TRBJ1-5, with TRBD1 as a possible D gene (6 bases). CDR1 and CDR2 (germline): SGHVS, FQNEAQ. The CDR3 is 15 amino acids. In DNA form, the CDR3 reads TGTGCCAGCAGCCTAGCGGACAGAGGCAATCAGCCCCAGCATTTT. Amino acid sequence: CASSLADRGNQPQHF.

The chain uses TRBV7-6 and TRBJ1-5; 7 bases match TRBD1. CDR1 SGHVS and CDR2 FNYEAQ come from the germline V gene. This CDR3 is 13 amino acids long. V lost 4 bases and J lost 6; bases outside the gene matches: 3. Here the CDR3 reads CASSSDRVQPQHF. DNA for the CDR3: TGTGCCAGCAGCTCCGACAGGGTTCAGCCCCAGCATTTT.

The table lists this clone with a few counts. The J gene is TRBJ2-1, the V gene TRBV21-1; TRBD2 is taken as the D call from the table, unchecked against the DNA. TRBV21-1 is a pseudogene locus. The CDR3 totals 12 residues. The CDR3 DNA is TGTGCCAGCAGCAAAGACGGGAATGAGCAGTTCTTC. Residues: CASSKDGNEQFF.

The chain is built from TRBV5-1 and TRBJ1-2; 7 nucleotides agree with TRBD1. Unmatched junction bases numbered 8, after V lost 0 bases and J lost 3 bases. CDR1 is SGHRS, CDR2 YFSETQ, per germline. There are 16 residues in the CDR3. The CDR3 bases are TGCGCCAGCAGCTTGGGACAGGGCTATTTTGACTATGGCTACACCTTC. Encoded protein: CASSLGQGYFDYGYTF.

The chain carries TRBV10-3 and TRBJ1-6, with a tentative D call TRBD1 (6 bases). The germline gives CDR1 ENHRY, CDR2 SYGVKD. The CDR3 has 15 amino acids. V was cut by 2 bases and J by 10 bases, with 15 bases left in between. In DNA form, the CDR3 reads TGTGCCATCAGTGAGGGAGGGGGGGCATGGTCACCCCTCCACTTT. Its translation: CAISEGGGAWSPLHF.

The CDR3: CASSLFTPASGTGVEQFF. For the CDR3, the DNA is TGCGCCAGCAGCTTGTTCACTCCCGCCTCCGGGACAGGGGTTGAGCAGTTCTTC. This rearrangement joins TRBV5-1 to TRBJ2-1; 10 bases map to TRBD1. The ends lost 1 base at V and 9 bases at J; junction bases unmatched: 16. CDR1 SGHRS and CDR2 YFSETQ come from the germline V gene. The CDR3 is made up of 18 amino acids.

V is TRBV7-2 and J is TRBJ1-1; weak D call: TRBD1 (6 bases). Trimming took 6 bases from V and 0 from J, leaving 17 bases between them. CDR3 length equals 16 residues. CDR1 and CDR2 from the germline V gene are SGHTA and FQGNSA. This CDR3 reads CASRPQTGMMNTEAFF. The CDR3 DNA reads as TGTGCCAGCAGGCCCCAGACAGGTATGATGAACACTGAAGCTTTCTTT.

V usage is TRBV4-1 and J usage is TRBJ1-2, with 8 bases fitting TRBD1. CDR1 and CDR2 from the germline V gene are MGHRA and YSYEKL. V dropped 0 bases and J dropped 4; count of bases not matched to a gene: 4. The length of the CDR3 is 15 residues. CDR3 residues: CASSQDDRGFYGYTF. The CDR3 bases are TGCGCCAGCAGCCAAGATGACAGGGGTTTCTATGGCTACACCTTC.